Listed below are T cell receptor beta chains from one sample, sequenced in a study of cytomegalovirus exposure and HLA in healthy donors. Assay: immunoSEQ multiplex PCR; the TCRdb copy retains only in-frame clones and omits some. The sample records approximately 140,000 clones, 65% to 85% being singletons. Sequencing used PBMCs. The receptors stem from a male donor in good health and CMV-seronegative. Both conserved end residues are trimmed from each CDR3. Fields, in order: J gene, V gene, CDR3 length, CDR3 protein.

j_gene: TRBJ2-1; v_gene: TRBV5-1; len: 11; CDR3aa: ASNPATSVGQF
j_gene: TRBJ1-5; v_gene: TRBV5-4; len: 13; CDR3aa: ASSPGTGINQPQH
j_gene: TRBJ2-5; v_gene: TRBV9; len: 12; CDR3aa: ASSVDYREETQY
j_gene: TRBJ1-5; v_gene: TRBV18; len: 11; CDR3aa: ASSPPSGLPQH
j_gene: TRBJ2-1; v_gene: TRBV7-9; len: 13; CDR3aa: ASSVLAGLGNEQF
j_gene: TRBJ2-2; v_gene: TRBV27; len: 16; CDR3aa: ASSPPRAAGVSTGELF
j_gene: TRBJ1-1; v_gene: TRBV6-5; len: 11; CDR3aa: ASSPGMNTEAF
j_gene: TRBJ2-1; v_gene: TRBV5-1; len: 12; CDR3aa: ASSLQGIDNEQF
j_gene: TRBJ2-2; v_gene: TRBV29-1; len: 14; CDR3aa: SGHPIGGLDTGELF
j_gene: TRBJ2-2; v_gene: TRBV10-3; len: 12; CDR3aa: AIRETGETGELF
j_gene: TRBJ2-1; v_gene: TRBV29-1; len: 11; CDR3aa: SALETGGHEQF
j_gene: TRBJ2-1; v_gene: TRBV2; len: 13; CDR3aa: ASRVEGLAGDEQF
j_gene: TRBJ2-7; v_gene: TRBV28; len: 12; CDR3aa: ASSQIAGIYEQY
j_gene: TRBJ2-3; v_gene: TRBV5-1; len: 14; CDR3aa: ASSWRTSGSTDTQY
j_gene: TRBJ1-2; v_gene: TRBV10-3; len: 15; CDR3aa: AISERYRDRGLYGYT